The TCR beta chain described here comes from a study of spatial heterogeneity in lung cancer. TCRdb processed the 5' RACE reads anew with MiXCR; each CDR3 protein has one entry. The sample carries about 21,000 distinct CDR3 sequences, under 5.5% recorded once. The time point denotes: sample taken at primary tumor resection. Donation came from about 72 patients with untreated early-stage non-small cell lung cancer. Unsorted whole RNA samples from tumor, nontumor lung or frozen PBMC were sequenced. By proportion, this clonotype is medium-sized. Its antigen remains unidentified. Whole-study findings and limits: There were more appearances of ubiquitous expanded tumor TCRs in blood at resection than at follow-up.

This clonotype was sampled from a male donor with early-stage non-small cell lung cancer. The source material was PBMCs, sampled at surgery.

The CDR3 DNA reads as TGTGCCAGCAGCCAAGATCACACGAATCAGCCCCAGCATTTT. Translation gives CASSQDHTNQPQHF. The rearrangement uses TRBV3-1 and TRBJ1-5; no clear D. The ends were cut back, 0 bases at V and 4 bases at J, with 7 bases in the middle. Germline V gene lookup returns CDR1 LGHDT and CDR2 YNNKEL (reference sequence). This CDR3 has 14 residues. Full variable domain (rest looked up from reference TRBV3-1 and TRBJ1-5): DTAVSQTPKYLVTQMGNDKSIKCEQNLGHDTMYWYKQDSKKFLKIMFSYNNKELIINETVPNRFSPKSPDKAHLNLHINSLELGDSAVYFCASSQDHTNQPQHFGDGTRLSIL.